This T cell receptor (beta chain) was observed in a study of blood T cell repertoires in COVID-19. Study details: In each case, the material was cDNA or gDNA derived from T cells, B-cell-depleted T cells, or PBMCs.

The V gene's germline CDR1 is SGDLS and CDR2 YYNGEE. The CDR3 consists of 18 residues. Trimming took 4 bases from V and 3 from J; bases not matched to a gene: 16. Authors' methods: The authors estimated nucleated cell counts from reference gene primer amplification. Produced via immunoSEQ multiplex PCR; TCRdb's table is partial and in-frame only. Clone size and the V and J calls come from that table; the DNA yielded D and trimming. The data contain roughly 250,000 clones, around 85% of them singletons. The genes are TRBV9 and TRBJ2-7; 10 bases fit TRBD1. The source material was peripheral blood. This TCR was sampled from a woman younger than 45 with COVID-19, enrolled during active disease. The CDR3 sequence: CASSRGGQGHLPIYEQYF. Written as DNA, the CDR3 is TGTGCCAGCAGCCGGGGGGGACAGGGGCACTTACCGATCTACGAGCAGTACTTC.